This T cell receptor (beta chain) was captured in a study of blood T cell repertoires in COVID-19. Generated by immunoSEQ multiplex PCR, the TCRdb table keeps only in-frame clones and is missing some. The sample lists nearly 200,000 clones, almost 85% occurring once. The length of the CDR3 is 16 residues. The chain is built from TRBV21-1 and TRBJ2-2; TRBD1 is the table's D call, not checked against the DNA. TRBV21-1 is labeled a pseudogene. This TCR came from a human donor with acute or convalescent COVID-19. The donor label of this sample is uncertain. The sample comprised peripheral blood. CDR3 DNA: TGTGCCAGCGGCAACAGGGGAAGAATTGGTGATGGGGAGCTGTTTTTT. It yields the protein CASGNRGRIGDGELFF.